The TCR beta chain described here comes from a study of blood T cells in healthy people across ages. Study results and caveats: It was found that TCR beta diversity correlated strongly with the percentage of naive T cells. Greater diversity and more naive CD4+ cells were seen in long-lived donors than in aged donors. Changes seen in expanded clonotypes were possibly confounded by donor CMV status left unknown.

The authors ran a second PCR of about 6 to 11 cycles using a sample-barcoded 5' primer and a J-beta primer mix. One entry per CDR3 protein, called by TCRdb with MiXCR from the 5' RACE reads. The top ten hold 23% of the sample, which has around 2 million distinct CDR3 sequences, about 39% seen once. PBMCs were isolated at a quantity of at least 6 million per sample. With respect to this clonotype: Its antigen is unidentified.

The sample consisted of blood. The TCR comes from a human donor in good health.

CDR3 loop: CASRGLRNSPLHF. CDR3 nucleotide sequence: TGTGCCAGCAGGGGGTTACGGAATTCACCCCTCCACTTT. The V call is TRBV2, the J call TRBJ1-6; D is ambiguous. V lost 6 bases and J 7 bases, leaving 10 bases between the germline ends. The germline V gene has CDR1 SNHLY and CDR2 FYNNEI. The CDR3 spans 13 residues.